Shown below are 10 T cell receptor beta chains from a single sample sequenced in a study of T cells in Graves' hyperthyroidism and ophthalmopathy. RNA transcripts were the template for amplifying TCR beta CDR3 regions. During a first-round RT-PCR of the TCR CDR3, the HTBI primer set was used. MiXCR, applied by TCRdb to the multiplex PCR reads, yields one record per CDR3 protein. The data show around 420,000 distinct CDR3 sequences, with 15% to 18% seen just once and 12% to 15% held by the top ten. Sequenced input: blood. These receptors originate from a woman between 18 and 29 years old with Graves' hyperthyroidism.

This clonotype appeared many times. This sequence joins TRBV18 and TRBJ1-2; the D is unclear. Trimming shortened V by 3 bases and J by 6 bases, and 11 bases separated the two germline ends. The CDR3 runs 13 residues. Germline V gene lookup returns CDR1 KGHSH and CDR2 LQKENI. The CDR3 region has the DNA TGTGCCAGCTCACCCTTCGCAGTCCATGGCTACACCTTC. Its translation is CASSPFAVHGYTF. Supplemented by reference TRBV18 and TRBJ1-2, the full variable domain reads NAGVMQNPRHLVRRRGQEARLRCSPMKGHSHVYWYRQLPEEGLKFMVYLQKENIIDESGMPKERFSAEFPKEGPSILRIQQVVRGDSAAYFCASSPFAVHGYTFGSGTRLTVV.

This sequence joins TRBV16 and TRBJ2-3; TRBD2 matches 8 bases. Germline loops: CDR1 KGHSY, CDR2 FQNENV. The junction had 9 bases not matched to a gene; V was cut back by 4 bases and J by 3 bases. The CDR3 loop spans 16 amino acids. The CDR3 spells CASSLRGGAKTDTQYF. The CDR3 region has the DNA TGTGCCAGCAGCCTCCGGGGGGGGGCGAAGACAGATACGCAGTATTTT. Variable domain in full (rest from reference TRBV16 and TRBJ2-3): GEEVAQTPKHLVRGEGQKAKLYCAPIKGHSYVFWYQQVLKNEFKFLISFQNENVFDETGMPKERFSAKCLPNSPCSLEIQATKLEDSAVYFCASSLRGGAKTDTQYFGPGTRLTVL.

The sample holds many counts of this clonotype. Relative to the germline gene, one junction end is altered; a read error may explain this. The chain employs TRBV15 and TRBJ1-1, with 10 bases matching TRBD1. The CDR3 extends over 15 amino acids. The germline V gene has CDR1 LNHNV and CDR2 YYDKDF (reference sequence). The CDR3 reads CATSNRTGGNAEAFF. CDR3 nucleotide sequence: TGTGCCACCAGCAATCGGACAGGGGGGAACGCTGAAGCTTTCTTT.

There are many counts of this clonotype. CDR3 residues: CASSSTGALNTGELFF. CDR3 nucleotides: TGTGCCAGCAGCTCGACAGGGGCCCTAAACACCGGGGAGCTGTTTTTT. V gene TRBV11-2 combines with J gene TRBJ2-2, with TRBD1 matching over 8 bases. The CDR3 runs 16 residues. The trim removed 4 bases at V and 2 bases at J, leaving 6 bases unmatched. CDR1 and CDR2 (germline): SGHAT, FQNNGV.

This rearrangement joins TRBV7-8 to TRBJ1-6, with D maybe TRBD1 (5 bases). The germline CDR1 and CDR2 sequences are SGHVS and FQNEAQ. This CDR3 region has 16 residues. V lost 2 bases to trimming and J lost 10 bases, with 18 bases between them. The CDR3 region is CASSLRGPGGESPLHF. The CDR3 DNA follows: TGTGCCAGCAGCTTAAGGGGCCCCGGCGGAGAATCACCCCTCCACTTT.

This clonotype was observed many times. J is TRBJ2-3 and V is TRBV28; TRBD1 is a possible D gene (6 bases). This CDR3 contains 13 residues. Germline loops: CDR1 MDHEN, CDR2 SYDVKM. V was clipped by 6 bases and J by 4 bases, with 11 bases between them. In nucleotides, the CDR3 is TGTGCCAGCAGCCGTCAGGGGCCAGATACGCAGTATTTT. Translating gives CASSRQGPDTQYF. The variable domain in full, completed from reference TRBV28 and TRBJ2-3, reads DVKVTQSSRYLVKRTGEKVFLECVQDMDHENMFWYRQDPGLGLRLIYFSYDVKMKEKGDIPEGYSVSREKKERFSLILESASTNQTSMYLCASSRQGPDTQYFGPGTRLTVL.

The chain carries TRBV7-3 and TRBJ1-4; 7 bases agree with TRBD1. This CDR3 region has 15 residues. V trimming: 4 bases; J trimming: 4 bases; junction bases outside the gene matches: 6. Germline assignment: CDR1 SGHTA and CDR2 FQGTGA. The CDR3, as DNA: TGTGCCAGCAGCTGTTCGACAGGGAATAATGAAAAACTGTTTTTT. It encodes CASSCSTGNNEKLFF.

There are a few counts of this clonotype. This rearrangement joins TRBV4-2 to TRBJ2-3; 9 bases map to TRBD2. This CDR3 region has 18 residues. With 0 bases clipped from V and 4 bases from J, the junction kept 11 bases outside the gene matches. Germline CDR1 and CDR2: LGHNA and YNFKEQ. CDR3 coding DNA: TGTGCCAGCAGCCAAGAAGGTAGCGGGAGAGATAGTTCAGATACGCAGTATTTT. Protein sequence: CASSQEGSGRDSSDTQYF.

The chain links TRBV2 to TRBJ2-4, with a tentative D call TRBD2 (6 bases). V gave up 6 bases and J gave up 0 bases, with 21 bases separating them. The CDR3 has 18 residues. Looked up from germline, CDR1 is SNHLY and CDR2 is FYNNEI. CDR3: CASSHENLSGRAKNIQYF. In nucleotides, the CDR3 is TGTGCCAGCAGCCATGAAAACCTTTCCGGGAGAGCCAAAAACATTCAGTACTTC. The full variable domain, with the rest looked up from reference TRBV2 and TRBJ2-4, is EPEVTQTPSHQVTQMGQEVILRCVPISNHLYFYWYRQILGQKVEFLVSFYNNEISEKSEIFDDQFSVERPDGSNFTLKIRSTKLEDSAMYFCASSHENLSGRAKNIQYFGAGTRLSVL.

Comment on this clonotype: The junction departs from germline at one end; a sequencing error may be responsible. The chain is built from TRBV4-1 and TRBJ2-3; D is undetermined. Germline CDR1 is MGHRA and CDR2 is YSYEKL. The CDR3 runs to 14 residues. The CDR3 is CASKSGRDTDTQYF. CDR3 nucleotides: TGTGCCAGCAAATCCGGCAGAGACACAGATACGCAGTATTTT.